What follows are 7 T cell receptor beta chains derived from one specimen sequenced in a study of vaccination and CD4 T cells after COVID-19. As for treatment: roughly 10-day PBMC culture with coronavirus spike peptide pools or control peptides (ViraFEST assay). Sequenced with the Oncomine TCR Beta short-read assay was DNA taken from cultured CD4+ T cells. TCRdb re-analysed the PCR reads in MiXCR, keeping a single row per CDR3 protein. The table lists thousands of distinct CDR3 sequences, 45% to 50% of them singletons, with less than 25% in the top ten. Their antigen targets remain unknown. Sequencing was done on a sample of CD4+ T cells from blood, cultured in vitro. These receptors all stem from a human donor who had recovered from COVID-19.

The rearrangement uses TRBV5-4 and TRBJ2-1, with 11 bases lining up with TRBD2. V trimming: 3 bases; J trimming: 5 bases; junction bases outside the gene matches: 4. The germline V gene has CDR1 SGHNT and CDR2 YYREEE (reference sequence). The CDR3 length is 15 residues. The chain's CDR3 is CASSSRLAGNNEQFF. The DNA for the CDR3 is TGTGCCAGCAGCTCCCGACTAGCGGGGAACAATGAGCAGTTCTTC.

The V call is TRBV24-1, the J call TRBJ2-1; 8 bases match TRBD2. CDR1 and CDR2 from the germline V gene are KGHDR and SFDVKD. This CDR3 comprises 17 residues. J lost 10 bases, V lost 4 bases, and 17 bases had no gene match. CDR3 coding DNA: TGTGCCACCAGTGACCACTCTGGGACTAGTTCCGCAGGGGAGCAGTTCTTC. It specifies CATSDHSGTSSAGEQFF.

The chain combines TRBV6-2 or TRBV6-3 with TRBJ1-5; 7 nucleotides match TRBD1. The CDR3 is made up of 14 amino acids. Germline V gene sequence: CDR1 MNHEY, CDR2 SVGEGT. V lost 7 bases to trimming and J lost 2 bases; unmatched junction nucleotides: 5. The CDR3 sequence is CASNRQGGNQPQHF. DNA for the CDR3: TGTGCCAGCAATCGACAGGGTGGCAATCAGCCCCAGCATTTT.

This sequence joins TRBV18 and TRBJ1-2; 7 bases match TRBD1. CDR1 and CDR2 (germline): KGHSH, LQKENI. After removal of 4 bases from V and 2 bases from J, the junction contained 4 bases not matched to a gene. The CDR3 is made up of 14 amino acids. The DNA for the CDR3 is TGTGCCAGCTCACAACAGACAGGGAACTATGGCTACACCTTC. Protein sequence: CASSQQTGNYGYTF.

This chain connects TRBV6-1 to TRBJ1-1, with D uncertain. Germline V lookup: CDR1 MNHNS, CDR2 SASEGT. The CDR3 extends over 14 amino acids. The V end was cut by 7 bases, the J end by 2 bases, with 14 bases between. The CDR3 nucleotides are TGTGCCAGCACTTTATGGGTGGAAAACACTGAAGCTTTCTTT. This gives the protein CASTLWVENTEAFF.

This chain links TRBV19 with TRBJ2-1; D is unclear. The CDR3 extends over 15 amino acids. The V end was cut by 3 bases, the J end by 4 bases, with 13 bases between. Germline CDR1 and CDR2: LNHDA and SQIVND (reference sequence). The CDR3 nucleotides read TGTGCCAGTAGTATCGGGCTCGTAGTGTACAATGAGCAGTTCTTC. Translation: CASSIGLVVYNEQFF.

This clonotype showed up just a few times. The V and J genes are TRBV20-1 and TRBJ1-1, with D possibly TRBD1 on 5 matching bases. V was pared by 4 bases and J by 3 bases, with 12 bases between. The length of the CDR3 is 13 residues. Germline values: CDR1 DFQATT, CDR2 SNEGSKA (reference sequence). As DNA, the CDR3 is TGCAGTGCTACCCGACAGAGGCACACTGAAGCTTTCTTT. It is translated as CSATRQRHTEAFF.